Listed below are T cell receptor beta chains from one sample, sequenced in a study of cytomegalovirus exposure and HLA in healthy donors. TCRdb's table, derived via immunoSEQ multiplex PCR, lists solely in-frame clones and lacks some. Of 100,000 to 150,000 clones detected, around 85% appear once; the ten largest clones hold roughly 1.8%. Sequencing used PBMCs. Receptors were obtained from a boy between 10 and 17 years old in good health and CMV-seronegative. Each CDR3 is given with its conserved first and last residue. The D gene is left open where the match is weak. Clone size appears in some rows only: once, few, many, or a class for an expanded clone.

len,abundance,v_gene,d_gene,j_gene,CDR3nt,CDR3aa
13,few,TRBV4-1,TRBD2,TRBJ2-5,TGCGCCAGCAGTTACGCGGGAGAGGAGACCCAGTACTTC,CASSYAGEETQYF
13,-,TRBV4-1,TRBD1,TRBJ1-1,TGCGCCAGCAGCCACGACAGGGTAAATGAAGCTTTCTTT,CASSHDRVNEAFF
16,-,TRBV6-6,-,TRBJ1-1,TGTGCCAGCAGTTACTCGGTGGGGGCAGGGAACACTGAAGCTTTCTTT,CASSYSVGAGNTEAFF
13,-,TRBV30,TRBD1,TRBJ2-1,TGTGCCTGGAGTGGTAGACAGGGGCTGGAGCAGTTCTTC,CAWSGRQGLEQFF
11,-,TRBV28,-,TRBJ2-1,TGTGCCAGCAGCCGAGGACAGGAGCAGTTCTTC,CASSRGQEQFF
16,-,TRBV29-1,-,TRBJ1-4,TGCAGCGTTGTTTTGGGGGCGCAGGGTCCAAATGAAAAACTGTTTTTT,CSVVLGAQGPNEKLFF
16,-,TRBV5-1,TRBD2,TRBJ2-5,TGCGCCAGCAGATTTCTAGCGGGGGACAAACAAGAGACCCAGTACTTC,CASRFLAGDKQETQYF
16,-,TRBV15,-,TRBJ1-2,TGTGCCACCAGCCCCCCCCCGGGGATAACGAAGAAGGGCTACACCTTC,CATSPPPGITKKGYTF
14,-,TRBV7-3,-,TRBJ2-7,TGTGCCAGCAGCCTCAATCCGGGTCCTTACGAGCAGTACTTC,CASSLNPGPYEQYF
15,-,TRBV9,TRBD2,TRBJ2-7,TGTGCCAGCAGCCATTCGACTAGCGGGAACTACGAGCAGTACTTC,CASSHSTSGNYEQYF
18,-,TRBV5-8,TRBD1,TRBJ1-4,TGTGCCAGCAGCCAGAATGGGGAGTTGGGACAGGCACATGAAAAACTGTTTTTT,CASSQNGELGQAHEKLFF
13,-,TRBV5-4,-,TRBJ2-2,TGTGCCAGCAGCTTACGACAGCCCGGGGAGCTGTTTTTT,CASSLRQPGELFF
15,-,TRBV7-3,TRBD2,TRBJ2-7,TGTGCCAGCAGCGTATCTAGCGGGGGGTCCTACGAGCAGTACTTC,CASSVSSGGSYEQYF
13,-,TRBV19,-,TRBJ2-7,TGTGCCAGTAGCGGGCAGGGCCTCTACGAGCAGTACTTC,CASSGQGLYEQYF
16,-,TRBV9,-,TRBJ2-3,TGTGCCAGCAGCGTAGGCGGACAGATCAGCACAGATACGCAGTATTTT,CASSVGGQISTDTQYF
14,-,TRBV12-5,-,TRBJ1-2,TGTGCTAGTGGTTTAGGGGATCCTAACTATGGCTACACCTTC,CASGLGDPNYGYTF
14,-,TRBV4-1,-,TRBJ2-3,TGCGCCAGCAGCCAAGCTCCGAGCACAGATACGCAGTATTTT,CASSQAPSTDTQYF
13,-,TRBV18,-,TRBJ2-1,TGTGCCAGCTCACCACCGTCCCAAAATGAGCAGTTCTTC,CASSPPSQNEQFF
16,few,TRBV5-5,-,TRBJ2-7,TGTGCCAGCAGCCCGAACTCGTTTGGGGAGAACTACGAGCAGTACTTC,CASSPNSFGENYEQYF
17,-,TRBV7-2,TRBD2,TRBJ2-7,TGTGCCAGCAGCTTAGGCCCGACTAGCGGGATGCCCTACGAGCAGTACTTC,CASSLGPTSGMPYEQYF
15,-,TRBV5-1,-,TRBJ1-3,TGCGCCAGCAGCTTGGTGACCGGGATCCCTGGGGCCATATATTTT,CASSLVTGIPGAIYF
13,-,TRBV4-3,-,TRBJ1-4,TGCGCCAGCAGCCAAGATCTCGGTGAAAAACTGTTTTTT,CASSQDLGEKLFF
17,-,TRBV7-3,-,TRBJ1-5,TGTGCCAGCAGCTTAACGGGGGCACAGAAGGGCGGGCAGCCCCAGCATTTT,CASSLTGAQKGGQPQHF
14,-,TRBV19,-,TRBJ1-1,TGTGCCAGTAGTATACCGCGGGGGCGCACTGAAGCTTTCTTT,CASSIPRGRTEAFF
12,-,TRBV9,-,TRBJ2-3,TGTGCCAGCAGCGTCTTCTCAGATACGCAGTATTTT,CASSVFSDTQYF
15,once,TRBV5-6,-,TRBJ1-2,TGTGCCAGCAGCTTGGACTTCTCGGACACCTATGGCTACACCTTC,CASSLDFSDTYGYTF
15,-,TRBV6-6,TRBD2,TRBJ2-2,TGTGCCAGCAGTCCTCTAGCGGGGAACACCGGGGAGCTGTTTTTT,CASSPLAGNTGELFF
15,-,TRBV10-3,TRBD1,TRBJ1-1,TGTGCCATCAGTGAGACAACCGGGACAGATGATGAAGCTTTCTTT,CAISETTGTDDEAFF
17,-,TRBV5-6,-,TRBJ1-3,TGTGCCAGCAGCCCACTGACGACAGTCAGCTCTGGAAACACCATATATTTT,CASSPLTTVSSGNTIYF
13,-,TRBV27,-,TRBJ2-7,TGTGCCAGCACGGGTGCCCCCACCTACGAGCAGTACTTC,CASTGAPTYEQYF
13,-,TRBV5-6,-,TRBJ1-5,TGTGCCAGCAGCTTGGCCCCAGATCAGCCCCAGCATTTT,CASSLAPDQPQHF
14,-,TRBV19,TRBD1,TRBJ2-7,TGTGCCAGTAGCCCGACAGGGATTGCCTACGAGCAGTACTTC,CASSPTGIAYEQYF
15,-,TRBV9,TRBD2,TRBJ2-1,TGTGCCAGCAGCGTAGGAGGGACTAGCATCAATGAGCAGTTCTTC,CASSVGGTSINEQFF
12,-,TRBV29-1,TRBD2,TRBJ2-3,TGCAGCTTCCCAGCGGGGTCAGATACGCAGTATTTT,CSFPAGSDTQYF
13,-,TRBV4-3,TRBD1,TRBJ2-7,TGCGCCAGCAGCCAGCGACAGGGTGACGAGCAGTACTTC,CASSQRQGDEQYF
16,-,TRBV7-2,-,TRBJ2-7,TGTGCCAGCAGCTTAGCCTCGACAGCGCGCTTCTACGAGCAGTACTTC,CASSLASTARFYEQYF
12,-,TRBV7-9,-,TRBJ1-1,TGTGCCAGCAGTCCGGGGGGCGCTGAAGCTTTCTTT,CASSPGGAEAFF
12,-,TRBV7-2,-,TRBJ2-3,TGTGCCAGCAGTCGAGCGACAGATACGCAGTATTTT,CASSRATDTQYF
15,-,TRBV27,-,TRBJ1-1,TGTGCCAGCAGTACAGATTCAACCATGAACACTGAAGCTTTCTTT,CASSTDSTMNTEAFF
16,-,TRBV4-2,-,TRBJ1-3,TGTGCCAGCAGCCAAGACCAGGGGTCCGCTGGAAACACCATATATTTT,CASSQDQGSAGNTIYF
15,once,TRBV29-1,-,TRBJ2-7,TGCAGCGTTGAAGATCTGGAGGGAACAGGATACGAGCAGTACTTC,CSVEDLEGTGYEQYF
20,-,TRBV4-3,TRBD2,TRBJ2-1,TGCGCCAGCAGCCAAGATGTCCTAGCGGGAGGGCCTAGCTCCTACAATGAGCAGTTCTTC,CASSQDVLAGGPSSYNEQFF
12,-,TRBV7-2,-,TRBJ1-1,TGTGCCAGCAGTTCCTATAACACTGAAGCTTTCTTT,CASSSYNTEAFF